Below are 29 T cell receptor beta chains sequenced from a single sample in a study of cytomegalovirus exposure and HLA in healthy donors. The PCR employed 60 Vbeta primers together with 13 Jbeta primers. Profiling relied on immunoSEQ multiplex PCR, and the TCRdb table lists in-frame clones only, not all of them. The data hold around 150,000 clones, with about 80% observed a single time. Sequencing input: PBMCs. The receptors were sampled from a man younger than 45 in good health and CMV-seronegative.

The chain combines TRBV19 with TRBJ2-3; tentatively, D is TRBD1 (6 bases). CDR3 length: 16 amino acids. V lost 5 bases, J lost 2 bases, and 17 bases lay in between. From germline, CDR1 is LNHDA and CDR2 SQIVND (reference sequence). CDR3 in amino acids: CASSLSGQSHTDTQYF. DNA for the CDR3: TGTGCCAGTAGTTTATCCGGACAGAGCCACACAGATACGCAGTATTTT.

The chain combines TRBV19 with TRBJ2-2; 12 nucleotides agree with TRBD2. Germline V gene sequence: CDR1 LNHDA, CDR2 SQIVND (reference sequence). The CDR3 consists of 15 residues. The trim removed 5 bases at V and 4 bases at J, leaving 2 bases unmatched. Here the CDR3 DNA reads TGTGCCAGTAGTTTGGGACTAGCGGGCACCGGGGAGCTGTTTTTT. This encodes CASSLGLAGTGELFF.

The J gene is TRBJ2-7, the V gene TRBV27; 7 nucleotides agree with TRBD2. Germline assignment: CDR1 MNHEY and CDR2 SMNVEV (reference sequence). Losses at the gene ends were 4 bases for V and 7 bases for J; bases not matched to a gene: 4. The CDR3 spans 12 residues. This chain's CDR3 is CASSWYGGEQYF. In nucleotides, the CDR3 is TGTGCCAGCAGTTGGTACGGGGGGGAGCAGTACTTC.

This chain connects TRBV6-1 to TRBJ1-4; D gene ambiguous. This CDR3 is built from 14 residues. V lost 8 bases to trimming and J lost 3 bases, with 13 bases between them. Germline V gene sequence: CDR1 MNHNS, CDR2 SASEGT. In DNA, the CDR3 is TGTGCCAGCGGAAGGAGTACCTCTAATGAAAAACTGTTTTTT. It specifies CASGRSTSNEKLFF.

The chain couples TRBV12-5 to TRBJ1-5; the D is unclear. CDR1 LGHNT and CDR2 FRNRAP come from the germline V gene. V gave up 7 bases and J gave up 3 bases, with 10 bases separating them. CDR3 size: 13 residues. For the CDR3, the DNA is TGTGCTAGTGCCCGGAGCTTCAATCAGCCCCAGCATTTT. It translates to CASARSFNQPQHF.

The rearrangement joins TRBV2 to TRBJ2-5; D not certain. Germline CDR1 and CDR2: SNHLY and FYNNEI. This CDR3 has 12 amino acids. The V end lost 4 bases, the J end lost 2 bases, and 5 bases lay between the germline ends. The CDR3 spells CASSVFQETQYF. CDR3 nucleotide sequence: TGTGCCAGCAGTGTATTTCAAGAGACCCAGTACTTC.

This clone showed up just once. The chain carries TRBV7-9 and TRBJ2-1; 10 bases are shared with TRBD2. CDR1 and CDR2 (germline): SEHNR, FQNEAQ (reference sequence). J was trimmed by 5 bases and V by 2 bases; bases with no gene match: 9. This CDR3 has 17 amino acids. The CDR3 bases are TGTGCCAGCAGCTTACCTCCAGCGGGAGGGGAAAACAATGAGCAGTTCTTC. Its translation is CASSLPPAGGENNEQFF.

The chain combines TRBV5-4 with TRBJ1-2; D is unresolved. Germline assignment: CDR1 SGHNT and CDR2 YYREEE (reference sequence). The CDR3 contains 14 residues. V was trimmed by 1 base and J by 2 bases, leaving 9 bases between them. DNA for the CDR3: TGTGCCAGCAGCTTGAAGGAGATAAACTATGGCTACACCTTC. Translating it yields CASSLKEINYGYTF.

The chain is built from TRBV27 and TRBJ2-2; no firm D call. This CDR3 has 16 amino acids. The germline V gene has CDR1 MNHEY and CDR2 SMNVEV (reference sequence). V was pared by 5 bases and J by 4 bases, with 17 bases between. CDR3 in DNA: TGTGCCAGCAGTCTATACTACCTCCGAGGCACCGGGGAGCTGTTTTTT. This encodes CASSLYYLRGTGELFF.

The chain uses TRBV5-4 and TRBJ2-2, with D tentatively TRBD2 (7 bases). This CDR3 has 17 amino acids. V lost 0 bases and J lost 3, with 15 bases in between. Germline CDR1 is SGHNT and CDR2 is YYREEE (reference sequence). The CDR3, as DNA: TGTGCCAGCAGCTTGGAGGCGGGGGCGAGTTACACCGGGGAGCTGTTTTTT. This encodes CASSLEAGASYTGELFF.

The rearrangement links TRBV18 to TRBJ2-3, with D hard to call. The CDR3 runs 17 residues. Trimming took 0 bases from V and 2 from J, leaving 15 bases between them. Germline CDR1 is KGHSH and CDR2 is LQKENI. The CDR3 DNA follows: TGTGCCAGCTCACCACCCACCCAACCTGGGCTCACAGATACGCAGTATTTT. Amino acids: CASSPPTQPGLTDTQYF.

The table lists this clone with a count of one. This chain connects TRBV28 to TRBJ2-1; D unresolved. Germline V gene lookup returns CDR1 MDHEN and CDR2 SYDVKM. The CDR3 loop spans 14 amino acids. V was cut by 3 bases and J by 5 bases, with 11 bases left in between. The CDR3 DNA sequence: TGTGCCAGCAGTTTTATCAGCCTAGACAATGAGCAGTTCTTC. The encoded protein is CASSFISLDNEQFF.

V gene TRBV27 combines with J gene TRBJ2-7, with a tentative D call TRBD2 (6 bases). V was pared by 5 bases and J by 5 bases, with 19 bases between. Germline CDR1 reads MNHEY; CDR2 reads SMNVEV (reference sequence). This CDR3 spans 15 amino acids. The CDR3 loop is CASSAIQGRGNEQYF. The CDR3 nucleotides are TGTGCCAGCAGTGCCATTCAGGGCCGCGGGAACGAGCAGTACTTC.

CDR3 residues: CASSPSLYNEQFF. The CDR3 nucleotides read TGTGCCAGCAGTCCCTCCCTTTACAATGAGCAGTTCTTC. The chain links TRBV28 to TRBJ2-1; D gene uncertain. CDR3 length: 13 residues. V was trimmed by 5 bases and J by 4 bases, leaving 9 bases between them. From germline, CDR1 is MDHEN and CDR2 SYDVKM.

The V and J genes are TRBV5-5 and TRBJ1-2; D call uncertain. Per the germline V gene, CDR1 is SGHKS and CDR2 is YYEKEE (reference sequence). The CDR3 has 14 residues. V was cut by 1 base and J by 0 bases, with 7 bases left in between. The CDR3 DNA follows: TGTGCCAGCAGCTTGTATCTTACTAACTATGGCTACACCTTC. The encoded protein is CASSLYLTNYGYTF.

The chain is built from TRBV25-1 and TRBJ2-2, with D perhaps matching TRBD2 (6 bases). Germline V gene data show CDR1 as MGHDK and CDR2 as SYGVNS. V was cut by 1 base and J by 6 bases, with 12 bases left in between. CDR3 size: 15 residues. CDR3 in amino acids: CASSESAGRSGELFF. The CDR3 DNA reads TGTGCCAGCAGTGAATCGGCGGGGAGGTCCGGGGAGCTGTTTTTT.

The chain combines TRBV19 with TRBJ2-7; TRBD1 aligns across 11 bases. The CDR3 has 15 residues. CDR1 LNHDA and CDR2 SQIVND come from the germline V gene (reference sequence). The V and J ends lost 6 bases and 2 bases, in that order; junction bases with no gene match: 6. The CDR3, as DNA: TGTGCCAGTAGGGCTCCGGGACAGGGGGCCTACGAGCAGTACTTC. The encoded protein is CASRAPGQGAYEQYF.

This clone has just a few counts. This chain joins TRBV28 and TRBJ2-2; 9 bases agree with TRBD2. Germline V CDR1 and CDR2: MDHEN, SYDVKM. J lost 5 bases, V lost 3 bases, and 19 bases had no gene match. The CDR3 consists of 20 residues. The CDR3 here is CASSFPQGFAGGPGTGELFF. The CDR3 DNA sequence: TGTGCCAGCAGTTTCCCCCAGGGTTTTGCGGGAGGGCCGGGGACCGGGGAGCTGTTTTTT.

This clone was found once. The rearrangement joins TRBV29-1 to TRBJ2-5, with D perhaps TRBD1 (6 bases). The J call may be in error: the DNA end matches TRBJ2-7 better. CDR3 length equals 12 residues. CDR1 and CDR2 (germline): SQVTM, ANQGSEA. The CDR3 region has the DNA TGCAGCGTTAACCGGGACACCTACGAGCAGTACTTC. It specifies CSVNRDTYEQYF.

The CDR3 is CASSTYGGVHNEQFF. Written as DNA, the CDR3 is TGTGCCAGCAGCACCTACGGGGGGGTTCACAATGAGCAGTTCTTC. The rearrangement uses TRBV2 and TRBJ2-1; 8 positions agree with TRBD2. This CDR3 contains 15 residues. The V and J ends lost 6 bases and 5 bases, in that order; junction bases with no gene match: 9. In germline, CDR1 is SNHLY, CDR2 FYNNEI.

The chain has TRBV5-6 and TRBJ2-1, with TRBD2 matching 8 bases. The CDR3 is 17 residues long. J gave up 4 bases and V 1 base, and 10 bases lay outside the gene matches. Germline V lookup: CDR1 SGHDT, CDR2 YYEEEE. The CDR3 DNA is TGTGCCAGCAGCTTGAGCCTTTCCGGGAGGGCGTACAATGAGCAGTTCTTC. This translates into CASSLSLSGRAYNEQFF.

This clone was seen a few times. The chain is built from TRBV6-5 and TRBJ2-7, with 7 bases matching TRBD1. Trimming cost V 4 bases and J 5 bases; bases outside gene matches: 2. The germline CDR1 and CDR2 sequences are MNHEY and SVGAGI. This CDR3 spans 12 amino acids. CDR3 protein: CASSWQGDEQYF. The CDR3 DNA follows: TGTGCCAGCAGTTGGCAGGGGGACGAGCAGTACTTC.

This chain links TRBV27 with TRBJ1-5, with 8 bases that match TRBD1. The germline gives CDR1 MNHEY, CDR2 SMNVEV (reference sequence). Trimming removed 7 bases from V and 6 bases from J; junction bases left unmatched: 11. The CDR3 covers 15 residues. CDR3 loop: CASNTGGTAGQPQHF. DNA of the CDR3: TGTGCCAGCAACACAGGGGGGACAGCGGGTCAGCCCCAGCATTTT.

The J gene is TRBJ2-3, the V gene TRBV14, with TRBD2 matching 9 bases. Per germline, CDR1 SGHDN and CDR2 FVKESK. The trim removed 2 bases at V and 2 bases at J, leaving 5 bases unmatched. The CDR3 runs 16 residues. CDR3 in amino acids: CASSQRSGGTTDTQYF. DNA of the CDR3: TGTGCCAGCAGCCAACGGAGCGGGGGGACCACAGATACGCAGTATTTT.

The genes are TRBV9 and TRBJ2-5, with 9 bases fitting TRBD2. V dropped 4 bases and J dropped 5; count of bases not matched to a gene: 9. Germline CDR1 is SGDLS and CDR2 is YYNGEE. The CDR3 extends over 15 amino acids. CDR3 nucleotides: TGTGCCAGCAGCAGAATAGCGGGAGAATGGGAGACCCAGTACTTC. It specifies CASSRIAGEWETQYF.

The chain combines TRBV5-4 with TRBJ2-2, with 7 bases fitting TRBD1. V lost 6 bases to trimming and J lost 5 bases; unmatched junction nucleotides: 10. CDR1 is SGHNT and CDR2 is YYREEE in the germline V gene (reference sequence). This CDR3 comprises 15 residues. CDR3 sequence reads: CASTHRDSYTGELFF. Written as DNA, the CDR3 is TGTGCCAGCACCCACCGGGACAGCTATACCGGGGAGCTGTTTTTT.

The rearrangement uses TRBV21-1 and TRBJ2-1; TRBD1 is the table's D call, not checked against the DNA. TRBV21-1 is given as a pseudogene. The CDR3 loop spans 19 amino acids. The CDR3 spells CASSKEGFTRTGDINEQFF. Here the CDR3 DNA reads TGTGCCAGCAGCAAAGAGGGGTTTACTAGGACAGGGGATATAAATGAGCAGTTCTTC.

Concerning this clone itself: The same CDR3 arises from other DNA sequences in this sample as well. The chain recombines TRBV28 with TRBJ1-5; 9 bases line up with TRBD1. Trimming removed 8 bases from V and 3 bases from J; junction bases left unmatched: 2. The germline CDR1 and CDR2 sequences are MDHEN and SYDVKM. This CDR3 contains 13 residues. CDR3 residues: CASRDRDNQPQHF. CDR3 DNA sequence: TGTGCCAGCCGGGACAGGGACAATCAGCCCCAGCATTTT.

The chain combines TRBV5-4 with TRBJ1-1; no clear D. Trimming left V 4 bases short and J 10 bases short, with 11 bases between. This CDR3 comprises 11 residues. Germline V gene sequence: CDR1 SGHNT, CDR2 YYREEE (reference sequence). The CDR3 spells CASSLGNSAFF. DNA for the CDR3: TGTGCCAGCAGCCTCGGGAATTCAGCTTTCTTT.